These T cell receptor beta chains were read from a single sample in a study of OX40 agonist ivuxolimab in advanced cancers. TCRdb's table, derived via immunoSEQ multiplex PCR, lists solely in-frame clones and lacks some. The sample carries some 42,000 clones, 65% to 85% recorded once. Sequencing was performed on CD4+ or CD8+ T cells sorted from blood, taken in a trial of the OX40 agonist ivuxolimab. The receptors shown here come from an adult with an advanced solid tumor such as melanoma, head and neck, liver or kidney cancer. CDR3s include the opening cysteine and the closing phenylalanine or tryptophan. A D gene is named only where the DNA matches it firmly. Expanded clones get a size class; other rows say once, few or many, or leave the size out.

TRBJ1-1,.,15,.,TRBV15,CATSRGSRVGTEAFF,TGTGCCACCAGCAGAGGGTCCAGGGTCGGAACTGAAGCTTTCTTT
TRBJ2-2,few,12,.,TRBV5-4,CASDSSGGELFF,TGTGCCAGTGACTCTTCTGGCGGGGAGCTGTTTTTT
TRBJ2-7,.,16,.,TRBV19,CASSIDGSRANYEQYF,TGTGCCAGTAGTATAGACGGTAGCCGGGCAAACTACGAGCAGTACTTC
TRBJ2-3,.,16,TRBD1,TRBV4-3,CASSQDGAGGADTQYF,TGCGCCAGCAGCCAAGATGGAGCAGGGGGTGCAGATACGCAGTATTTT
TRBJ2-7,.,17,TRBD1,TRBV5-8,CASSLPPLGQGTYEQYF,TGTGCCAGCAGCTTGCCGCCTCTTGGACAGGGGACGTACGAGCAGTACTTC
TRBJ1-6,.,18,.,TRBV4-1,CASSHKGGAPAVDSPLHF,TGCGCCAGCAGCCACAAAGGGGGAGCCCCCGCGGTGGATTCACCCCTCCACTTT
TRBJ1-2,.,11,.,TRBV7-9,CASSLEHGYTF,TGTGCCAGCAGCTTAGAACATGGCTACACCTTC
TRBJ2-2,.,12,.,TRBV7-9,CASSTLAGELFF,TGTGCCAGCAGCACCCTCGCGGGGGAGCTGTTTTTT
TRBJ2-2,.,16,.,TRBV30,CAWSVLQTSNTGELFF,TGTGCCTGGAGTGTACTGCAGACTTCGAACACCGGGGAGCTGTTTTTT
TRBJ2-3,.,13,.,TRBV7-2,CASSLHLQDTQYF,TGTGCCAGCAGCTTACACCTACAGGATACGCAGTATTTT